This T cell receptor (beta chain) was sequenced in a study of T cells in Graves' hyperthyroidism and ophthalmopathy. Findings and caveats of the study: A median about 6 months before onset, the model predicted ophthalmopathy.

On this clonotype: Antigen specificity is unknown.

The source material, RNA transcripts, was used to amplify TCR beta CDR3 regions. Carried out on the TCR CDR3, a first-round RT-PCR used the HTBI primer set. In TCRdb, the multiplex PCR reads were re-called with MiXCR into one record per CDR3 protein. This table holds fewer than 55,000 distinct CDR3 sequences, 54% found once. This CDR3 is 18 amino acids long. Germline trimming cut 5 bases from V and 3 bases from J; bases unmatched to any gene: 15. Per germline, CDR1 SNHLY and CDR2 FYNNEI. V and J are TRBV2 and TRBJ1-4, with TRBD1 identical over 7 bases. The TCR was taken from a man younger than 35 with Graves' hyperthyroidism. Source material: peripheral blood or thyroid tissue (not recorded which). CDR3 residues: CASSPPRGSGEANEKLFF. The CDR3 nucleotides are TGTGCCAGCAGTCCCCCCAGGGGGTCGGGGGAAGCTAATGAAAAACTGTTTTTT.